This TCR beta chain was sequenced in a study of blood T cell repertoires in COVID-19. Background on the study: Italy, Spain and the United States were the sources of the convalescent and acute COVID-19 samples.

All enrollees were about 18 to 95 years old and from approximately 24 US areas. The CDR3 extends over 15 amino acids. Germline values: CDR1 SNHLY, CDR2 FYNNEI. With 6 bases removed from V and 2 bases from J, the gap between germline ends came to 14 bases. In the authors' workflow: Amplified reference gene primers provided the basis for estimating nucleated cell counts. Produced via immunoSEQ multiplex PCR; TCRdb's table is partial and in-frame only. V, J and clone size are those of that table, while D and trimming were read from the DNA. The sample carries about 180,000 clones, 85% to 90% recorded once.

Sequencing was done on a sample of PBMCs or T cells enriched from blood (not recorded which). The chain recombines TRBV2 with TRBJ1-3, with D uncertain. The clonotype comes from a man in his forties who had recovered from COVID-19. The CDR3 DNA sequence: TGTGCCAGCAGCGACTTAGGTGGAGCTGGAAACACCATATATTTT. This translates into CASSDLGGAGNTIYF.